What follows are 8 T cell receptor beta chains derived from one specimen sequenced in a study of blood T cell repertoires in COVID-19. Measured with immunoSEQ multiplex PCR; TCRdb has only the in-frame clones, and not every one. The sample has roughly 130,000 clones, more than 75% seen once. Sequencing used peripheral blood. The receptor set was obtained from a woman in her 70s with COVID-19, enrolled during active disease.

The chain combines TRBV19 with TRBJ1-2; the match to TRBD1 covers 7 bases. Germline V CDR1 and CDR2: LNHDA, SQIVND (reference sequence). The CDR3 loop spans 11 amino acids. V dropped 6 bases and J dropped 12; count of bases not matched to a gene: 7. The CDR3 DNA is TGTGCCAGTAGGGGAACAGGGGAAGACACCTTC. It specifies CASRGTGEDTF.

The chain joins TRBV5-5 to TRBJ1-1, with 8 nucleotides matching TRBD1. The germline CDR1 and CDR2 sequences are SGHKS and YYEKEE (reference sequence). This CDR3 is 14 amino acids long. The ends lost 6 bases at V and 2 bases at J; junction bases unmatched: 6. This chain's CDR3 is CASTFGQGNTEAFF. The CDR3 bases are TGTGCCAGCACATTTGGACAGGGTAACACTGAAGCTTTCTTT.

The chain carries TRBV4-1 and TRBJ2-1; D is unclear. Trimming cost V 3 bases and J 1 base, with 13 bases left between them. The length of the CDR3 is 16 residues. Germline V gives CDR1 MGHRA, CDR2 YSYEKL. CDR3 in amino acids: CASSHTETSSYNEQFF. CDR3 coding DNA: TGCGCCAGCAGCCATACGGAGACGTCTTCCTACAATGAGCAGTTCTTC.

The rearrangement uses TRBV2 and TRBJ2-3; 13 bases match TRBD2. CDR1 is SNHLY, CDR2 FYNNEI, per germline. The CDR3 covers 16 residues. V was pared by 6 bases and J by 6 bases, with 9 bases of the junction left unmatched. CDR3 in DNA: TGTGCCAGCAGGCTAACTAGCGGGGGGGCCAGGGATACGCAGTATTTT. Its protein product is CASRLTSGGARDTQYF.

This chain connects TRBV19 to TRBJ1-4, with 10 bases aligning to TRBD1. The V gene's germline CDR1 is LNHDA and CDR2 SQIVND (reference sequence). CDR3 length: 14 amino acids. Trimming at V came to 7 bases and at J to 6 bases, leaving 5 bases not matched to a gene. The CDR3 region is CASTWTGGHEKLFF. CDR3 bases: TGTGCCAGTACGTGGACAGGGGGACATGAAAAACTGTTTTTT.

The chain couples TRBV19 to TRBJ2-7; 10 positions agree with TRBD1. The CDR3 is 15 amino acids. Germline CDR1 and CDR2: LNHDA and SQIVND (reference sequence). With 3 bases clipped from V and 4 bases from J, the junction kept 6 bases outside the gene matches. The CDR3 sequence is CASSMWTGGSYEQYF. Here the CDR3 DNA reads TGTGCCAGTAGTATGTGGACAGGGGGTTCGTACGAGCAGTACTTC. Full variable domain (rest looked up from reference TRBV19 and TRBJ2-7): DGGITQSPKYLFRKEGQNVTLSCEQNLNHDAMYWYRQDPGQGLRLIYYSQIVNDFQKGDIAEGYSVSREKKESFPLTVTSAQKNPTAFYLCASSMWTGGSYEQYFGPGTRLTVT.

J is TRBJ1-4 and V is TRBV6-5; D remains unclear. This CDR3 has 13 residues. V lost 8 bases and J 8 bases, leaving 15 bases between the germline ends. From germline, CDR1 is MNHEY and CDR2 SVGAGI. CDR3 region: CASLSHGEEKLFF. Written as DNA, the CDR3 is TGTGCCAGCCTTTCCCACGGAGAAGAAAAACTGTTTTTT.

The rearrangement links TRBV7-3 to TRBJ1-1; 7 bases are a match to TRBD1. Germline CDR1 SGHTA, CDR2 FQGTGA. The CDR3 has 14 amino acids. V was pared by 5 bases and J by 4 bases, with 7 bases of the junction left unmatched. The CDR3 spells CASSLTGTATEAFF. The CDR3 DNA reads TGTGCCAGCAGCCTCACCGGGACAGCCACTGAAGCTTTCTTT.